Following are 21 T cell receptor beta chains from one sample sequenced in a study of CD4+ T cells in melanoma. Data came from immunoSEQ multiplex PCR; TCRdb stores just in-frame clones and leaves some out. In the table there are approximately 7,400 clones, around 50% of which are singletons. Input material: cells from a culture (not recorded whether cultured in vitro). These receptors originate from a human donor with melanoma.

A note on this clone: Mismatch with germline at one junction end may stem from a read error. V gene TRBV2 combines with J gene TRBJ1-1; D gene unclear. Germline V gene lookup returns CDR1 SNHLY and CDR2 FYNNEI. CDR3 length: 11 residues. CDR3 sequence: CASTEWVVKTF. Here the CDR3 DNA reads TGTGCCAGCACCGAATGGGTCGTCAAAACTTTT.

The CDR3 spells CASSLGQGGNTIYF. CDR3 DNA sequence: TGTGCCAGCAGCCTTGGACAGGGGGGGAACACCATATATTTT. This chain uses TRBV6-6 with TRBJ1-3, with 10 positions matching TRBD1. Germline V CDR1 and CDR2: MNHNY, SVGAGI (reference sequence). This CDR3 contains 14 residues. V shed 6 bases, J shed 7 bases, and the junction held 6 bases outside the gene matches.

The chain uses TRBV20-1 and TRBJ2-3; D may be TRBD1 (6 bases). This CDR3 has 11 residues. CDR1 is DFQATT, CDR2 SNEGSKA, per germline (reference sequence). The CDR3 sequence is CSPFNRVAQYF. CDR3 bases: TGCAGCCCTTTCAACAGGGTTGCGCAGTATTTT.

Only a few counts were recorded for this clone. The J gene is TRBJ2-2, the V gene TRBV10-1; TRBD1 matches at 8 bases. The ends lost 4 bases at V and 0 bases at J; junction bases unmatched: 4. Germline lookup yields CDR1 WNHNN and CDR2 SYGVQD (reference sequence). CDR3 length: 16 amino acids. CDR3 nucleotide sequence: TGCGCCAGCAGTGCAGGGACAGGCCCGAACACCGGGGAGCTGTTTTTT. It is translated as CASSAGTGPNTGELFF.

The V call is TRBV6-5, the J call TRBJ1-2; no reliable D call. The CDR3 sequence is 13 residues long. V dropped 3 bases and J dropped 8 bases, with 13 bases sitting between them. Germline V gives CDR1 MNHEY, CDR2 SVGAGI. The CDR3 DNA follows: TGTGCCAGCAGTTATAACAGTGGAGGAGGCTACACCTTC. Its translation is CASSYNSGGGYTF.

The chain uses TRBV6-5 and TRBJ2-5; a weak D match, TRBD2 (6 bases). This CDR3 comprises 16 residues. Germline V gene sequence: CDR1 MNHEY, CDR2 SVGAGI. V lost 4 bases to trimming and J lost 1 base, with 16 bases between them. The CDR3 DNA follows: TGTGCCAGCAGTTCCGTCGGGAGCAGGCTCCAAGAGACCCAGTACTTC. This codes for CASSSVGSRLQETQYF.

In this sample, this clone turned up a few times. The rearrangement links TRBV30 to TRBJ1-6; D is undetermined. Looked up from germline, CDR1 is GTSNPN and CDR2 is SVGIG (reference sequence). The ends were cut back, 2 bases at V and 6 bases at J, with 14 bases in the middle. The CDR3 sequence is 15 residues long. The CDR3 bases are TGTGCCTGGAGTTCAACTCGGGCGGGTAATTCACCCCTCCACTTT. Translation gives CAWSSTRAGNSPLHF.

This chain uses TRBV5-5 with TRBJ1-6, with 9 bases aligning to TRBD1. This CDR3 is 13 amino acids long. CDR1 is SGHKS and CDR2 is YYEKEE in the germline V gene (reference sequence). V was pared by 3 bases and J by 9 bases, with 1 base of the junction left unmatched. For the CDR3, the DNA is TGTGCCAGCAGCTCACAGGGGGCTTCACCCCTCCACTTT. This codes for CASSSQGASPLHF. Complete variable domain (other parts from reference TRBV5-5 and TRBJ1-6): DAGVTQSPTHLIKTRGQQVTLRCSPISGHKSVSWYQQVLGQGPQFIFQYYEKEERGRGNFPDRFSARQFPNYSSELNVNALLLGDSALYLCASSSQGASPLHFGNGTRLTVT.

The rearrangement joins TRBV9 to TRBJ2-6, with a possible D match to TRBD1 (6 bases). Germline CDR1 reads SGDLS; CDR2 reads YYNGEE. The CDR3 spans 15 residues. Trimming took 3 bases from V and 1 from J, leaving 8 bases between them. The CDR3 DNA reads TGTGCCAGCAGCGCCAGGGGATCTGGGGCCAACGTCCTGACTTTC. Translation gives CASSARGSGANVLTF.

The CDR3 DNA sequence: TGTGCCAGCAGTAGACCGGAAATGGCCTCTGGAAACACCATATATTTT. Protein sequence: CASSRPEMASGNTIYF. V and J are TRBV2 and TRBJ1-3; no firm D call. V lost 5 bases and J lost 0, with 14 bases in between. The CDR3 contains 16 residues. Germline lookup yields CDR1 SNHLY and CDR2 FYNNEI.

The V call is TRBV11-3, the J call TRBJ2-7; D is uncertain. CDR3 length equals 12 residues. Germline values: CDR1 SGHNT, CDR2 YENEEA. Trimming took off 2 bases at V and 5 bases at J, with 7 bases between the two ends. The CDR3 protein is CASSLSGDEQYF. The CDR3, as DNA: TGTGCCAGCAGCTTATCTGGGGACGAGCAGTACTTC. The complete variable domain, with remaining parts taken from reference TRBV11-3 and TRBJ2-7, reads EAGVVQSPRYKIIEKKQPVAFWCNPISGHNTLYWYLQNLGQGPELLIRYENEEAVDDSQLPKDRFSAERLKGVDSTLKIQPAELGDSAVYLCASSLSGDEQYFGPGTRLTVT.

In nucleotides, the CDR3 is TGTGCCAGCAGCAGCTCCACATCGGGGCAGCCCCAGCATTTT. Its protein product is CASSSSTSGQPQHF. This sequence joins TRBV7-3 and TRBJ1-5; D is uncertain. The germline gives CDR1 SGHTA, CDR2 FQGTGA. Trimming removed 5 bases at V and 7 bases at J, with 15 bases between. The CDR3 covers 14 residues.

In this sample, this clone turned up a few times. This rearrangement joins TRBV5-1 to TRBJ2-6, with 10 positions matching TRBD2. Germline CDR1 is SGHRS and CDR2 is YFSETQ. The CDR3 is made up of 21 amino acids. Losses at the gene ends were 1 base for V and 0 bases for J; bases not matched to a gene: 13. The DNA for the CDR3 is TGCGCCAGCAGCTTGACCAAATTAGGACTAGCGGCGGTCTCTGGGGCCAACGTCCTGACTTTC. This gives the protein CASSLTKLGLAAVSGANVLTF.

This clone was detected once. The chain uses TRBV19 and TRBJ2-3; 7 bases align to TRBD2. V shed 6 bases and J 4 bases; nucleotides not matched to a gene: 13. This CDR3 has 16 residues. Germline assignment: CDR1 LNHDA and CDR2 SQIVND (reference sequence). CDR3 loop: CASRSAGRGFADTQYF. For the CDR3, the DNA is TGTGCCAGTAGGTCGGCCGGGCGGGGGTTTGCAGATACGCAGTATTTT. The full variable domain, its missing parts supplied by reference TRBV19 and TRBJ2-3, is DGGITQSPKYLFRKEGQNVTLSCEQNLNHDAMYWYRQDPGQGLRLIYYSQIVNDFQKGDIAEGYSVSREKKESFPLTVTSAQKNPTAFYLCASRSAGRGFADTQYFGPGTRLTVL.

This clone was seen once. The CDR3 DNA is TGTGCCAGCAGACGGCTAGCGGGGACCCAAGAGACCCAGTACTTC. Its protein product is CASRRLAGTQETQYF. This chain connects TRBV2 to TRBJ2-5; 9 positions match TRBD2. In germline, CDR1 is SNHLY, CDR2 FYNNEI. With V trimmed by 6 bases and J by 1 base, 6 bases remained unmatched. The CDR3 runs to 15 residues. Full variable domain (missing parts from reference TRBV2 and TRBJ2-5): EPEVTQTPSHQVTQMGQEVILRCVPISNHLYFYWYRQILGQKVEFLVSFYNNEISEKSEIFDDQFSVERPDGSNFTLKIRSTKLEDSAMYFCASRRLAGTQETQYFGPGTRLLVL.

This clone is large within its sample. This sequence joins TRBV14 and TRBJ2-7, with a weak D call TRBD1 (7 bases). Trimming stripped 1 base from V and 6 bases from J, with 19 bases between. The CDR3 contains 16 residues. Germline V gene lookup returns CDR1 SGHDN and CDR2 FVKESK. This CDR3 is CASSQVWRGRLAEQYF. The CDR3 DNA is TGTGCCAGCAGCCAAGTTTGGAGGGGGCGCTTGGCCGAGCAGTACTTC. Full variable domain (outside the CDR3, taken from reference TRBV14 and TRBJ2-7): EAGVTQFPSHSVIEKGQTVTLRCDPISGHDNLYWYRRVMGKEIKFLLHFVKESKQDESGMPNNRFLAERTGGTYSTLKVQPAELEDSGVYFCASSQVWRGRLAEQYFGPGTRLTVT.

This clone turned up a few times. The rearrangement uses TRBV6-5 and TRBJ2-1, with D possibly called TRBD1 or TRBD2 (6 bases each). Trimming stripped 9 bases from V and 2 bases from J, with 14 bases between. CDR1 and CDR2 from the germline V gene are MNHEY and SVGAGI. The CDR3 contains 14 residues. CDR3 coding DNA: TGTGCCAGTAGAAAGGGGGGACCCTACAATGAGCAGTTCTTC. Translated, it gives CASRKGGPYNEQFF.

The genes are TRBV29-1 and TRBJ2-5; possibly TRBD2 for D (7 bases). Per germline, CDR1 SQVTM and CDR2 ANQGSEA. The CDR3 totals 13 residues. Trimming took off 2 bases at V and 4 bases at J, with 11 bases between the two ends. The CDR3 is CSVEKGGGETQYF. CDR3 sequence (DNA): TGCAGCGTTGAAAAGGGGGGGGGAGAGACCCAGTACTTC.

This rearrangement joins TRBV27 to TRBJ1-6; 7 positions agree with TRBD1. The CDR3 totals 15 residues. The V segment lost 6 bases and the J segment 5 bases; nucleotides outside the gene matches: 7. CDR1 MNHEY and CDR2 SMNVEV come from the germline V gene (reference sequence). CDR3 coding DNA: TGTGCCAGCAGCCGAGACAGGGCCCATAATTCACCCCTCCACTTT. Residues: CASSRDRAHNSPLHF.

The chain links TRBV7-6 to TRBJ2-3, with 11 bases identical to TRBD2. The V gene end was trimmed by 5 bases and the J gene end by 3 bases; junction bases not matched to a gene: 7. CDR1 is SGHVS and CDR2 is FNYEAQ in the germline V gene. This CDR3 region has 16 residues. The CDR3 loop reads CASSHRLAGGTDTQYF. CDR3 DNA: TGTGCCAGCAGCCACCGGCTAGCGGGGGGTACAGATACGCAGTATTTT.

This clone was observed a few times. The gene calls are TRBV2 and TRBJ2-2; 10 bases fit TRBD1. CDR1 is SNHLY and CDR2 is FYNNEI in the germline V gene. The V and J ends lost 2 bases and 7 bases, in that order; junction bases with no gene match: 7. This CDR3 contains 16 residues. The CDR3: CASSETRDRGYGELFF. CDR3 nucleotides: TGTGCCAGCAGTGAAACTCGGGACAGGGGCTACGGGGAGCTGTTTTTT.